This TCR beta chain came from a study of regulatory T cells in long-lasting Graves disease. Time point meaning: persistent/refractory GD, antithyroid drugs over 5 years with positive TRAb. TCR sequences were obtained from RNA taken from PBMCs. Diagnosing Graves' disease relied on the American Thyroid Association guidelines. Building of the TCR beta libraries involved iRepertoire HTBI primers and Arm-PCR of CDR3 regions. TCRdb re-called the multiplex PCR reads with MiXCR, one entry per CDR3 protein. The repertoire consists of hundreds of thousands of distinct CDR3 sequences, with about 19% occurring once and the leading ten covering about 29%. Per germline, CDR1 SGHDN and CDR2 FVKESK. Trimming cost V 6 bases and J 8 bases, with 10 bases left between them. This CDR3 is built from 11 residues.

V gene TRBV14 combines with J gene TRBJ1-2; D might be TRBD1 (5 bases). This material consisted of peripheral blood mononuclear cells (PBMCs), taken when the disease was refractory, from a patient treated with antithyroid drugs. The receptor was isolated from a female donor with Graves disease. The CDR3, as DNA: TGTGCCAGCAGTGAGGGGATCGGCTACACCTTC. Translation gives CASSEGIGYTF.